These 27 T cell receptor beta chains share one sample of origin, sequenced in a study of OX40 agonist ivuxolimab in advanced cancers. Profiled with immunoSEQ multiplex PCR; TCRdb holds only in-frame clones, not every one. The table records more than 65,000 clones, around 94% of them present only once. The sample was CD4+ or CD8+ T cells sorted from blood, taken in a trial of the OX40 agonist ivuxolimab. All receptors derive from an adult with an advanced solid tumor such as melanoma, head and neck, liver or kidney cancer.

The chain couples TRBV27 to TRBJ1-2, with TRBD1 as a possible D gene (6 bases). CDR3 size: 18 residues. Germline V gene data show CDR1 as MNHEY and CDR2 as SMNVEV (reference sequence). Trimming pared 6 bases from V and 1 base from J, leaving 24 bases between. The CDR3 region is CASRSSTGGGFNNYGYTF. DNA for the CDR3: TGTGCCAGCAGGTCCTCGACAGGTGGAGGGTTTAATAACTATGGCTACACCTTC.

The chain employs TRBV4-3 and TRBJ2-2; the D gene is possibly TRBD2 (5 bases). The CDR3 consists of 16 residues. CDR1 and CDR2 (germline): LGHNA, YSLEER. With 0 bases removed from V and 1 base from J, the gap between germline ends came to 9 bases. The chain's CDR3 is CASSQDGRGNTGELFF. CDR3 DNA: TGCGCCAGCAGCCAAGATGGACGGGGGAACACCGGGGAGCTGTTTTTT.

The CDR3 nucleotides read TGCGCCAGCAGCCAAGAGAGGGGAATCACTGAAGCTTTCTTT. It encodes CASSQERGITEAFF. The V and J genes are TRBV4-1 and TRBJ1-1, with D possibly TRBD1 on 5 matching bases. Germline CDR1 is MGHRA and CDR2 is YSYEKL. The CDR3 is made up of 14 amino acids. Trimming took off 0 bases at V and 4 bases at J, with 9 bases between the two ends.

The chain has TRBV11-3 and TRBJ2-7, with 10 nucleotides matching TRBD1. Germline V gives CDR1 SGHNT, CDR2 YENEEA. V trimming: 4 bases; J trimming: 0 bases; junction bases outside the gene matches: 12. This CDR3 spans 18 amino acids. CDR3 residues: CASSSSRDRGVSSYEQYF. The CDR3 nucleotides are TGTGCCAGCAGCTCCTCCCGGGACAGGGGCGTTAGCTCCTACGAGCAGTACTTC.

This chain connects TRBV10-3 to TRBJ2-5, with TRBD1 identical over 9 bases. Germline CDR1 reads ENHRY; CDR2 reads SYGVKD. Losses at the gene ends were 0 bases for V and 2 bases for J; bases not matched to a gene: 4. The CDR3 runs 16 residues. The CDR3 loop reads CAISESRGQGQETQYF. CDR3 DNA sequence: TGTGCCATCAGTGAGTCTCGTGGACAGGGGCAAGAGACCCAGTACTTC.

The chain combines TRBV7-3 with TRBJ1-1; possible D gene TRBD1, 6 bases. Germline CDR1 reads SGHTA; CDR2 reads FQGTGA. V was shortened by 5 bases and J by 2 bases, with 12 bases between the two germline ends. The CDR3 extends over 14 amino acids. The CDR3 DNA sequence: TGTGCCAGCAGCCCACAGGGAAGTAACACTGAAGCTTTCTTT. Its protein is CASSPQGSNTEAFF. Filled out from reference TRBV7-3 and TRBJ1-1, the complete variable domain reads GAGVSQTPSNKVTEKGKYVELRCDPISGHTALYWYRQSLGQGPEFLIYFQGTGAADDSGLPNDRFFAVRPEGSVSTLKIQRTERGDSAVYLCASSPQGSNTEAFFGQGTRLTVV.

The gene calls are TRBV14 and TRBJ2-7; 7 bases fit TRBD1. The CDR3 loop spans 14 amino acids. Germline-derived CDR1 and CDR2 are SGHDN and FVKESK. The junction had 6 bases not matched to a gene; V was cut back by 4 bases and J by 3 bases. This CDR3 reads CASSPTGSFYEQYF. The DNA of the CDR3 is TGTGCCAGCAGCCCGACAGGGTCTTTCTACGAGCAGTACTTC.

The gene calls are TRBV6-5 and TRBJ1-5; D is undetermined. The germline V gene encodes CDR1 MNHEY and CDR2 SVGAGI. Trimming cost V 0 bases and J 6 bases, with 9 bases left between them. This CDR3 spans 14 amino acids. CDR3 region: CASSYSTSGQPQHF. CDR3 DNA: TGTGCCAGCAGTTACTCCACCTCGGGTCAGCCCCAGCATTTT.

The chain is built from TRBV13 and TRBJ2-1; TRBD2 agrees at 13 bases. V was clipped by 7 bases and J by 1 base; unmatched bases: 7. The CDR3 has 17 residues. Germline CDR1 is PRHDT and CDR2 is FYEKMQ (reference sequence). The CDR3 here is CASTRLAGGISYNEQFF. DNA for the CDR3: TGTGCCAGCACCCGACTAGCGGGGGGTATTTCCTACAATGAGCAGTTCTTC. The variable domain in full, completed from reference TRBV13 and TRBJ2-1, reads AAGVIQSPRHLIKEKRETATLKCYPIPRHDTVYWYQQGPGQDPQFLISFYEKMQSDKGSIPDRFSAQQFSDYHSELNMSSLELGDSALYFCASTRLAGGISYNEQFFGPGTRLTVL.

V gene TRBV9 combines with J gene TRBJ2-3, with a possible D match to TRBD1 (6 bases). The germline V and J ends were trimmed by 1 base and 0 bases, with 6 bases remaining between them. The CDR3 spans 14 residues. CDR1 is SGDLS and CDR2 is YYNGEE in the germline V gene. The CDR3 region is CASSVQGSTDTQYF. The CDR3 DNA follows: TGTGCCAGCAGCGTACAGGGGAGCACAGATACGCAGTATTTT.

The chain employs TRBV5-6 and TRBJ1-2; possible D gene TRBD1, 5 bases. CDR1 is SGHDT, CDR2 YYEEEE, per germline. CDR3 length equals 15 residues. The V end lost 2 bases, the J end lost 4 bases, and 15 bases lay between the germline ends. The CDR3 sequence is CASSLPRGQGYGYTF. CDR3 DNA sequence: TGTGCCAGCAGCTTACCGCGCGGGCAGGGCTATGGCTACACCTTC.

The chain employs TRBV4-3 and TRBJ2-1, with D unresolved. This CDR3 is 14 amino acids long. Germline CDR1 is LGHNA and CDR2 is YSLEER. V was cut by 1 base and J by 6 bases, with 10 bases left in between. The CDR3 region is CASSQVVTSNEQFF. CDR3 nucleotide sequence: TGCGCCAGCAGCCAAGTTGTCACTTCCAATGAGCAGTTCTTC.

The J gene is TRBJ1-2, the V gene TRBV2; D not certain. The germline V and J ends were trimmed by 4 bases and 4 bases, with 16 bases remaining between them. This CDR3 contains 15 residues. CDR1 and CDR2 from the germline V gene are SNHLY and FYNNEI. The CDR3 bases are TGTGCCAGCAGTGCCGAGCTAAACGAAATCTATGGCTACACCTTC. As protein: CASSAELNEIYGYTF.

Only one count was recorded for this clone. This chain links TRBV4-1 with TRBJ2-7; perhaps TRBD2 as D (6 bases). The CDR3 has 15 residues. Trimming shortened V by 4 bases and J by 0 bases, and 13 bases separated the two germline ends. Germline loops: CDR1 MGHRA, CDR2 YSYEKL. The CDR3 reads CASSRIAGISYEQYF. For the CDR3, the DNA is TGCGCCAGCAGCCGCATCGCGGGAATCTCCTACGAGCAGTACTTC.

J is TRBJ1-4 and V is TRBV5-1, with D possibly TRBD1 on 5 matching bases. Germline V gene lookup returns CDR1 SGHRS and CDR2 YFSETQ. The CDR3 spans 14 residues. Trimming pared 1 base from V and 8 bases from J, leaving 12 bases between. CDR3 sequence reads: CASSLYGGSEKLFF. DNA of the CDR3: TGCGCCAGCAGCTTGTACGGGGGTAGCGAAAAACTGTTTTTT.

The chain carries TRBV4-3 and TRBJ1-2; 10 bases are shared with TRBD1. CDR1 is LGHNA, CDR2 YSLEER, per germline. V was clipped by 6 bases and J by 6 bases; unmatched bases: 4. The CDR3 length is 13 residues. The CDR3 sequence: CASRGGTGDGYTF. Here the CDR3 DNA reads TGCGCCAGCAGAGGGGGGACAGGGGATGGCTACACCTTC.

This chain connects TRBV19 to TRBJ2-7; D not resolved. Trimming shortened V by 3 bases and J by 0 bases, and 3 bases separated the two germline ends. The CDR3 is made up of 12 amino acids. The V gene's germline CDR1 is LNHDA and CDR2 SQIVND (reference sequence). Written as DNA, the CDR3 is TGTGCCAGTAGTATCCCCTCCTACGAGCAGTACTTC. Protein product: CASSIPSYEQYF.

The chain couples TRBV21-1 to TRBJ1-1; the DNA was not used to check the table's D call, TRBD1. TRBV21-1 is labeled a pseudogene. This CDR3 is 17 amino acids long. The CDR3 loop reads CASSRTVVRVRNTEAFF. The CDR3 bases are TGTGCCAGCAGCAGAACTGTCGTCAGGGTAAGGAACACTGAAGCTTTCTTT.

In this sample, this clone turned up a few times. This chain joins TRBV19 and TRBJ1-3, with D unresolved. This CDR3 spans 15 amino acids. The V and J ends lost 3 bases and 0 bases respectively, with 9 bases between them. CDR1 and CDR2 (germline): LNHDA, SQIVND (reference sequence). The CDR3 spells CASSILPGSGNTIYF. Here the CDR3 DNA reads TGTGCCAGTAGTATCTTGCCAGGCTCTGGAAACACCATATATTTT.

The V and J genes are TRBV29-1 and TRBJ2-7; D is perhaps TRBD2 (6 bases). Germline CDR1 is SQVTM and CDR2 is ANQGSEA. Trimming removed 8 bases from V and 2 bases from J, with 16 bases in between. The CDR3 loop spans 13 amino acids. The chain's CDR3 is CSLPGRRPYEQYF. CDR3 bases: TGCAGCCTGCCAGGGAGGAGGCCCTACGAGCAGTACTTC.

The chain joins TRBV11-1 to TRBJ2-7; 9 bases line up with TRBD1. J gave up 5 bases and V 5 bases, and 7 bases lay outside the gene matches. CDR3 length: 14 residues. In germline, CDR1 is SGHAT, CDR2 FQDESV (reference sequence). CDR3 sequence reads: CASSPGTGWHEQYF. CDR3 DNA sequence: TGTGCCAGCAGCCCAGGGACAGGGTGGCACGAGCAGTACTTC. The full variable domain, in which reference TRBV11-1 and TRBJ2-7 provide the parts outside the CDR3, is EAEVAQSPRYKITEKSQAVAFWCDPISGHATLYWYRQILGQGPELLVQFQDESVVDDSQLPKDRFSAERLKGVDSTLKIQPAELGDSAMYLCASSPGTGWHEQYFGPGTRLTVT.

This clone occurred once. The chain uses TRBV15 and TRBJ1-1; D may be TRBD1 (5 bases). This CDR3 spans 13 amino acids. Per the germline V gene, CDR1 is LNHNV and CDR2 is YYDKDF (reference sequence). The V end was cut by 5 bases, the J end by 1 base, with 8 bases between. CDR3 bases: TGTGCCACCAGCGCCGACAGGAACACTGAAGCTTTCTTT. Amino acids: CATSADRNTEAFF.

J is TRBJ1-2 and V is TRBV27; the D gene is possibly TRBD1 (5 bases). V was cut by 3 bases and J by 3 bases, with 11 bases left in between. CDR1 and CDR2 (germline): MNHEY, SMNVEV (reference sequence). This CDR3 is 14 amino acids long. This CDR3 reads CASSLGGTHYGYTF. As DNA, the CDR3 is TGTGCCAGCAGTTTGGGGGGGACTCACTATGGCTACACCTTC.

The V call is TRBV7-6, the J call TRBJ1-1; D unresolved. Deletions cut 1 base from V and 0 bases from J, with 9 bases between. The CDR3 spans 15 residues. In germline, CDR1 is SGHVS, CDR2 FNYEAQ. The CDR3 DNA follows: TGTGCCAGCAGCTTAGAGGTGGGATTGAACACTGAAGCTTTCTTT. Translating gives CASSLEVGLNTEAFF.

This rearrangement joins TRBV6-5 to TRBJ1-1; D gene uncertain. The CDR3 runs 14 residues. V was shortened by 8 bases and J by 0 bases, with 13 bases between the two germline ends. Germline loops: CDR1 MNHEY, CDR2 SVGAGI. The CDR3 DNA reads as TGTGCCAGCGGTCTACGACCGATGAACACTGAAGCTTTCTTT. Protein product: CASGLRPMNTEAFF.

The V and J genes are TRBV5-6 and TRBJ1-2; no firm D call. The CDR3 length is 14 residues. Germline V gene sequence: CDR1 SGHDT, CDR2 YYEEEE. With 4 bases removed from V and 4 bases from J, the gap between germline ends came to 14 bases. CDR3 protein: CASSRWGEGYGYTF. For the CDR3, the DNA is TGTGCCAGCAGCCGGTGGGGTGAGGGCTATGGCTACACCTTC.

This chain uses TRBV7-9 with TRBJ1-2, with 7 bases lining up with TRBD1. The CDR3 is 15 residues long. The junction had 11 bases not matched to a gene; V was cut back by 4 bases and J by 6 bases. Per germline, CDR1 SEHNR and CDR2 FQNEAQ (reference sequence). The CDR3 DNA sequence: TGTGCCAGCAGCTCCCGACAGGGTGGCGGTAATGGCTACACCTTC. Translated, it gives CASSSRQGGGNGYTF.